The 6 T cell receptor beta chains listed next were all sequenced from one sample in a study of blood T cell repertoires in COVID-19. Assay: immunoSEQ multiplex PCR; the TCRdb copy retains only in-frame clones and omits some. The sample records around 120,000 clones, around 79% being singletons. The sample comprised peripheral blood. The receptors were gathered from a middle-aged man with acute or convalescent COVID-19.

V gene TRBV23-1 combines with J gene TRBJ2-5; TRBD2 matches 13 bases. TRBV23-1 is known as an ORF, though its function is uncertain. CDR3 length equals 17 residues. V was clipped by 2 bases and J by 5 bases; unmatched bases: 8. Here the CDR3 reads CASSQPELAGGWETQYF. The CDR3 DNA sequence: TGCGCCAGCAGTCAACCCGAACTAGCGGGGGGGTGGGAGACCCAGTACTTC.

The V and J genes are TRBV18 and TRBJ2-7; 13 bases line up with TRBD2. In germline, CDR1 is KGHSH, CDR2 LQKENI. This CDR3 has 18 residues. With 2 bases clipped from V and 0 bases from J, the junction kept 7 bases outside the gene matches. In DNA form, the CDR3 reads TGTGCCAGCTCACCAGGACTAGCGGGAGTTCCAGACTCCTACGAGCAGTACTTC. Amino acids: CASSPGLAGVPDSYEQYF.

The chain joins TRBV19 to TRBJ2-2; TRBD1 matches 7 bases. This CDR3 has 14 amino acids. The germline gives CDR1 LNHDA, CDR2 SQIVND (reference sequence). Trimming removed 9 bases from V and 0 bases from J; junction bases left unmatched: 4. The CDR3 DNA reads as TGTGCCAGCACAGGGGCCGCGAACACCGGGGAGCTGTTTTTT. Amino acids: CASTGAANTGELFF.

The chain couples TRBV6-5 to TRBJ2-7, with D possibly TRBD2 on 5 matching bases. This CDR3 is 15 amino acids long. Germline V gives CDR1 MNHEY, CDR2 SVGAGI. Trimming removed 0 bases from V and 5 bases from J, with 14 bases in between. The CDR3 region has the DNA TGTGCCAGCAGTTACTCGGTTGGGAGATCCGACGAGCAGTACTTC. It encodes CASSYSVGRSDEQYF.

The chain recombines TRBV19 with TRBJ2-3; unclear D gene. The V gene lost 4 bases and the J gene lost 3 bases, with 11 bases spanning the gap. The CDR3 loop spans 14 amino acids. The germline gives CDR1 LNHDA, CDR2 SQIVND (reference sequence). CDR3 coding DNA: TGTGCCAGTAGTACAATGACATATACAGATACGCAGTATTTT. This gives the protein CASSTMTYTDTQYF.

The chain employs TRBV29-1 and TRBJ1-1; 8 bases agree with TRBD1. This CDR3 has 13 amino acids. Trimming at V came to 6 bases and at J to 4 bases, leaving 7 bases not matched to a gene. Germline V gives CDR1 SQVTM, CDR2 ANQGSEA. Here the CDR3 reads CSVNRGWPTEAFF. The DNA of the CDR3 is TGCAGCGTCAACAGGGGGTGGCCCACTGAAGCTTTCTTT.